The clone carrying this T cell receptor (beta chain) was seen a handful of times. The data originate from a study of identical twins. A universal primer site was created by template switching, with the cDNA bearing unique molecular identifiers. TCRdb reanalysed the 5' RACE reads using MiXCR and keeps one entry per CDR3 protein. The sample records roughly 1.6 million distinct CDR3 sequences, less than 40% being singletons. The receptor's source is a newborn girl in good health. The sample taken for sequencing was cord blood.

The CDR3, as DNA: TGCAGTGGTTCAACAGGGGGCACAGATACGCAGTATTTT. Its translation is CSGSTGGTDTQYF. The rearrangement joins TRBV20-1 to TRBJ2-3, with 7 bases matching TRBD1. Germline lookup yields CDR1 DFQATT and CDR2 SNEGSKA (reference sequence). CDR3 size: 13 residues. Trimming at V came to 7 bases and at J to 1 base, leaving 5 bases not matched to a gene.